This TCR beta chain emerged from a study of post-analysis software for immune sequencing data. About the research overall: Patients with relapsing-remitting, secondary progressive and progressive-relapsing multiple sclerosis courses were all represented.

Study results and caveats: Under F measure analysis, samples from one preparation batch co-clustered strongly. Significantly decreased normalized Chao1 diversity was recorded for multiple sclerosis patients relative to controls. Higher frequency in patients than in controls was seen for roughly five TRBV segments, with TRBV5-6, TRBV5-1 and TRBV20-1 among them.

Unique molecular identifiers tagged the TCR beta cDNA libraries. Starting from roughly 1 to 10 million T cells, the study yielded roughly 0.5 million cDNA molecules. TCRdb used MiXCR to reprocess the PCR reads, holding one entry per CDR3 protein. The sample shows around 440,000 distinct CDR3 sequences, around 40% of them seen only once. With 1 base clipped from V and 4 bases from J, the junction kept 5 bases outside the gene matches. The CDR3 consists of 15 residues. Germline CDR1 SGDLS, CDR2 YYNGEE. Notes on this clonotype: Its target is unknown.

The chain is built from TRBV9 and TRBJ2-1; 7 nucleotides align to TRBD2. Source material: blood. This TCR came from a girl aged 10 to 17 with multiple sclerosis. CDR3 region: CASSVKGGLYNEQFF. CDR3 in DNA: TGTGCCAGCAGCGTAAAGGGAGGGCTTTACAATGAGCAGTTCTTC.